The clone carrying this T cell receptor (beta chain) was counted a few times. With iRepertoire HTBI primers and Arm-PCR of CDR3 regions, TCR beta libraries were built. A single record per CDR3 protein comes from TCRdb applying MiXCR to the multiplex PCR reads. Among 400,000 to 500,000 distinct CDR3 sequences listed, less than 25% were seen once. Stated time point: persistent/refractory GD, antithyroid drugs over 5 years with positive TRAb. After RNA was extracted from PBMCs, the TCR library was made from it. The collection involved drawing 8 to 9 milliliters of peripheral blood into EDTA tubes. The data were taken from a study of regulatory T cells in long-lasting Graves disease. From germline, CDR1 is GTSNPN and CDR2 SVGIG (reference sequence). This CDR3 has 13 amino acids. Trimming left V 2 bases short and J 6 bases short, with 10 bases between.

The specimen was peripheral blood mononuclear cells (PBMCs), collected when the disease was refractory, from a patient treated with antithyroid drugs. The receptor was isolated from a female donor with Graves disease. The genes are TRBV30 and TRBJ2-2; D gene unclear. DNA of the CDR3: TGTGCCTGGAGTATGAGTGGGGCCGGGGAGCTGTTTTTT. Encoded protein: CAWSMSGAGELFF.